A single sample is the source of the 31 T cell receptor beta chains below, sequenced in a study of T cells expressing NK-cell markers. Using the 5' RACE reads, TCRdb records one entry per CDR3 protein without DNA. The sample holds about 260,000 distinct CDR3 sequences. The sequenced sample consisted of blood T cells: a sorted CD56 or NKG2C T cell subset, CD4+ or CD8+ T cells, or bulk PBMC T cells (not recorded which). The receptors here all came from a man between 18 and 29 years old in good health.

The chain is built from TRBV14 and TRBJ1-2. Germline CDR1 SGHDN, CDR2 FVKESK. There are 14 residues in the CDR3. This chain's CDR3 is CASSLTGLPDSYTF.

The genes are TRBV3-1 and TRBJ2-3. Germline-derived CDR1 and CDR2 are LGHDT and YNNKEL (reference sequence). The CDR3 spans 13 residues. The CDR3 loop reads CASSQSLRDTQYF.

The chain is built from TRBV6-1 and TRBJ2-3; no DNA is available, so the TRBD2 call from TCRdb remains unchecked. This CDR3 region has 16 residues. Germline assignment: CDR1 MNHNS and CDR2 SASEGT. The CDR3 sequence: CASSLTKRELTDTQYF.

The rearrangement uses TRBV12-3 or TRBV12-4 and TRBJ2-1; the TCRdb call, TRBD2, lacks DNA for checking. This CDR3 region has 12 residues. Here the CDR3 reads CASRAGSLREFF.

This sequence joins TRBV27 and TRBJ2-2; the D call from TCRdb, TRBD2, cannot be confirmed without DNA. This CDR3 has 18 residues. CDR1 is MNHEY and CDR2 is SMNVEV in the germline V gene (reference sequence). The CDR3 loop reads CASSPGLAGAGTTGELFF.

The chain is built from TRBV5-1 and TRBJ2-5; the D gene TCRdb calls, TRBD1, cannot be checked with no DNA. This CDR3 is 16 amino acids long. CDR1 and CDR2 from the germline V gene are SGHRS and YFSETQ. The CDR3 is CASSLAGGVRKETQYF.

The chain combines TRBV18 with TRBJ2-3. The CDR3 extends over 14 amino acids. CDR1 and CDR2 from the germline V gene are KGHSH and LQKENI. The CDR3 sequence is CASSPRSITDTQYF.

This chain links TRBV25-1 with TRBJ2-1; the TRBD1 assignment by TCRdb is unverifiable without DNA. Per the germline V gene, CDR1 is MGHDK and CDR2 is SYGVNS. The CDR3 covers 14 residues. The CDR3 loop reads CASSARGGYNEQFF. Complete variable domain (other parts from reference TRBV25-1 and TRBJ2-1): EADIYQTPRYLVIGTGKKITLECSQTMGHDKMYWYQQDPGMELHLIHYSYGVNSTEKGDLSSESTVSRIRTEHFPLTLESARPSHTSQYLCASSARGGYNEQFFGPGTRLTVL.

The CDR3 region is CASSYGPGSGVTDTQYF. V usage is TRBV6-5 and J usage is TRBJ2-3; the TCRdb D gene call, TRBD2, has no DNA to confirm it. CDR1 and CDR2 from the germline V gene are MNHEY and SVGAGI. The CDR3 runs to 17 residues.

V usage is TRBV20-1 and J usage is TRBJ2-3; the TCRdb D gene call, TRBD1, has no DNA to confirm it. Germline V gene data show CDR1 as DFQATT and CDR2 as SNEGSKA (reference sequence). The CDR3 consists of 13 residues. The CDR3 sequence: CSAPGGGADTQYF.

V and J are TRBV29-1 and TRBJ1-5. Germline CDR1 and CDR2: SQVTM and ANQGSEA. This CDR3 has 14 residues. CDR3 sequence reads: CSVEARISNQPQHF.

The V and J genes are TRBV6-5 and TRBJ2-7; TCRdb calls TRBD1, which cannot be checked without DNA. Germline V gives CDR1 MNHEY, CDR2 SVGAGI. CDR3 length equals 15 residues. The CDR3 protein is CASSSPGTGIHEQYF.

The V gene is TRBV7-9, the J gene TRBJ2-1; the D call of TRBD1 rests on TCRdb alone, since no DNA is present to check it. The CDR3 is 16 amino acids. CDR1 SEHNR and CDR2 FQNEAQ come from the germline V gene (reference sequence). The CDR3 sequence is CASSFDRGQSYNEQFF. The full variable domain, rest sourced from reference TRBV7-9 and TRBJ2-1, is DTGVSQNPRHKITKRGQNVTFRCDPISEHNRLYWYRQTLGQGPEFLTYFQNEAQLEKSRLLSDRFSAERPKGSFSTLEIQRTEQGDSAMYLCASSFDRGQSYNEQFFGPGTRLTVL.

The genes are TRBV7-2 and TRBJ2-5; lacking DNA, the TRBD2 call made by TCRdb goes unchecked. CDR3 length equals 15 residues. CDR1 and CDR2 from the germline V gene are SGHTA and FQGNSA. The CDR3 region is CASSLGVLAVETQYF.

This chain links TRBV7-2 with TRBJ2-2. In germline, CDR1 is SGHTA, CDR2 FQGNSA. There are 12 residues in the CDR3. The CDR3 region is CASRESVGELFF.

The V gene is TRBV5-1, the J gene TRBJ2-1; as DNA is missing, the TRBD2 call by TCRdb cannot be tested. There are 16 residues in the CDR3. Germline V lookup: CDR1 SGHRS, CDR2 YFSETQ. The CDR3 reads CASFPGTSGHGNEQFF.

The chain is built from TRBV4-3 and TRBJ2-7; as DNA is missing, the TRBD1 call by TCRdb cannot be tested. The CDR3 has 13 residues. Germline CDR1 LGHNA, CDR2 YSLEER. CDR3: CASSHRTGYEQYF.

The rearrangement links TRBV20-1 to TRBJ2-1; TCRdb selects TRBD2, and the lack of DNA leaves this call unchecked. The CDR3 consists of 13 residues. Germline-derived CDR1 and CDR2 are DFQATT and SNEGSKA (reference sequence). The CDR3 spells CSAGLGPLNEQFF.

The chain employs TRBV7-9 and TRBJ2-1. CDR1 and CDR2 from the germline V gene are SEHNR and FQNEAQ (reference sequence). The CDR3 extends over 15 amino acids. CDR3 loop: CASSLGRSTYNEQFF.

The rearrangement links TRBV4-1 to TRBJ2-5; TCRdb selects TRBD2, and the lack of DNA leaves this call unchecked. The germline CDR1 and CDR2 sequences are MGHRA and YSYEKL. CDR3 length: 14 amino acids. The CDR3 region is CASSHLPRGETQYF.

This rearrangement joins TRBV11-2 to TRBJ2-7; TCRdb reports TRBD1, a call that lacks DNA to check it against. CDR3 size: 13 residues. CDR1 and CDR2 from the germline V gene are SGHAT and FQNNGV. The CDR3 protein is CASSPDSPYEQYF.

The genes are TRBV7-9 and TRBJ2-1. CDR1 is SEHNR, CDR2 FQNEAQ, per germline (reference sequence). The CDR3 runs to 13 residues. This CDR3 reads CASSWSTVNEQFF.

The V and J genes are TRBV7-9 and TRBJ2-3; TCRdb gives TRBD1 as the D gene, but with no DNA this cannot be confirmed. Per germline, CDR1 SEHNR and CDR2 FQNEAQ (reference sequence). The CDR3 consists of 17 residues. Here the CDR3 reads CASSLGLSTGSTDTQYF. The variable domain in full, with the rest retrieved from reference TRBV7-9 and TRBJ2-3, is DTGVSQNPRHKITKRGQNVTFRCDPISEHNRLYWYRQTLGQGPEFLTYFQNEAQLEKSRLLSDRFSAERPKGSFSTLEIQRTEQGDSAMYLCASSLGLSTGSTDTQYFGPGTRLTVL.

The V gene is TRBV5-5, the J gene TRBJ2-7; absent DNA, TCRdb's TRBD1 call cannot be checked. The CDR3 loop spans 16 amino acids. Germline loops: CDR1 SGHKS, CDR2 YYEKEE (reference sequence). The CDR3 loop is CASSFAGEPYTYEQYF.

The chain recombines TRBV6-1 with TRBJ1-1; as DNA is missing, the TRBD1 call by TCRdb cannot be tested. CDR1 is MNHNS, CDR2 SASEGT, per germline. CDR3 length equals 13 residues. CDR3 in amino acids: CASSPPWGTEAFF.

The rearrangement joins TRBV12-3 or TRBV12-4 to TRBJ2-2; without DNA, the TCRdb call of TRBD1 cannot be checked. The CDR3 runs to 18 residues. This CDR3 reads CASRLWARGLSNTGELFF.

This sequence joins TRBV12-3 or TRBV12-4 and TRBJ1-1; TCRdb's D gene call, TRBD1, goes unchecked for lack of DNA. This CDR3 contains 11 residues. The CDR3 spells CASDRGTEAFF.

This chain uses TRBV20-1 with TRBJ2-7; TCRdb selects TRBD2, and the lack of DNA leaves this call unchecked. Germline CDR1 and CDR2: DFQATT and SNEGSKA (reference sequence). The CDR3 contains 13 residues. CDR3 amino acids: CSADGARFGEQYF.

The chain has TRBV29-1 and TRBJ1-1; absent DNA, TCRdb's TRBD1 call cannot be checked. The CDR3 has 16 amino acids. CDR1 and CDR2 from the germline V gene are SQVTM and ANQGSEA. CDR3 sequence: CSVVRRWGERYTEAFF.

The chain carries TRBV5-1 and TRBJ2-1; absent DNA, TCRdb's TRBD2 call cannot be checked. CDR3 length equals 16 residues. Germline V CDR1 and CDR2: SGHRS, YFSETQ. This CDR3 reads CASSLLSPTSSNEQFF.

The J gene is TRBJ2-1, the V gene TRBV9. The CDR3 totals 13 residues. Germline V gene lookup returns CDR1 SGDLS and CDR2 YYNGEE. The CDR3 sequence: CASSVGVHNEQFF.